These T cell receptor beta chains were read from a single sample in a study of CD8+ T cells in alopecia areata. Assay: immunoSEQ multiplex PCR; the TCRdb copy retains only in-frame clones and omits some. The sample has more than 130,000 clones, 65% to 90% seen once. The input for sequencing was CD8+ T cells sorted from blood, taken at week 4, from a patient treated with tofacitinib. The receptors come from a human donor with alopecia areata. Both conserved end residues are part of each CDR3. The D gene is left open where the match is weak. Clone size is stated in some rows and not others, as once, few, many or a class when expanded.

V,size,J,D,DNA,CDR3
TRBV5-1,-,TRBJ2-1,-,TGCGCCAGCATGCCCTCAGGGGAACCTGACAATGAGCAGTTCTTC,CASMPSGEPDNEQFF
TRBV4-3,few,TRBJ2-1,TRBD2,TGCGCCAGCAGCCAAGGAGCGGGGCCCTACAATGAGCAGTTCTTC,CASSQGAGPYNEQFF
TRBV6-1,-,TRBJ2-7,TRBD1,TGTGCCAGCAGGGACAGGTATATACCTTACGAGCAGTACTTC,CASRDRYIPYEQYF
TRBV19,once,TRBJ2-1,-,TGTGCCAGTAGTATAGGGAATGAGCAGTTCTTC,CASSIGNEQFF
TRBV16,-,TRBJ2-5,TRBD1,TGTGCCAGCAGCCGATCCTCTGACAGGGGGCGATTTAAGACCCAGTACTTC,CASSRSSDRGRFKTQYF
TRBV7-2,-,TRBJ2-2,-,TGTGCCAGCAGCCTGTTGAGGACTTCCGGGGAGCTGTTTTTT,CASSLLRTSGELFF
TRBV18,-,TRBJ2-7,-,TGTGCCAGCTCACCAGAGGGTACCATCTACGAGCAGTACTTC,CASSPEGTIYEQYF
TRBV19,-,TRBJ2-1,-,TGTGCCAGTAGTATTGGAGGGTTTAGCTCCTACAATGAGCAGTTCTTC,CASSIGGFSSYNEQFF
TRBV23-1,-,TRBJ2-4,TRBD2,TGCGCCACCGATGTCCTCCTACTAGCGGGGGGTAACCTAGCCAAAAACATTCAGTACTTC,CATDVLLLAGGNLAKNIQYF
TRBV11-3,-,TRBJ2-7,-,TGTGCCAGCAGCTTAGGGAACGAGCAGTACTTC,CASSLGNEQYF
TRBV27,-,TRBJ2-7,-,TGTGCCAGCAGTTTATCGGTAAGGGAGTGGGACTACGAGCAGTACTTC,CASSLSVREWDYEQYF
TRBV7-6,-,TRBJ2-7,-,TGTGCCAGCAGCCCCCGGGCATCCTACGAGCAGTACTTC,CASSPRASYEQYF
TRBV6-5,-,TRBJ2-7,-,TGTGCCAGCAGTTACTCGAGTCAGGTTTACGAGCAGTACTTC,CASSYSSQVYEQYF
TRBV21-1,-,TRBJ2-7,-,TGTGCCAGCAGCTGGTGGGCCTACGAGCAGTACTTC,CASSWWAYEQYF
TRBV13,-,TRBJ2-3,-,TGTGCCAGCAGTTACTCCGGGGAAGATACGCAGTATTTT,CASSYSGEDTQYF
TRBV7-8,-,TRBJ2-7,-,TGTGCCAGCAGCTCTACCTCGAGAACCTACGAGCAGTACTTC,CASSSTSRTYEQYF
TRBV29-1,-,TRBJ2-1,-,TGCAGCGTTGAAGATCTGGCAGGGGAGGTGAATGAGCAGTTCTTC,CSVEDLAGEVNEQFF
TRBV11-2,-,TRBJ1-6,-,TGTGCCAGCAGATACGAACAGGGAACCTATAATTCACCCCTCCACTTT,CASRYEQGTYNSPLHF
TRBV7-9,once,TRBJ2-2,-,TGTGCCAGCAGTCAAGACAGCTTCACCGGGGAGCTGTTTTTT,CASSQDSFTGELFF
TRBV15,-,TRBJ2-5,TRBD2,TGTGCCACCAGCAGATTCGGCGGGGGGCCGGCCCAAGAGACCCAGTACTTC,CATSRFGGGPAQETQYF
TRBV9,-,TRBJ1-1,-,TGTGCCAGCAGCGTAGTACGGGGCACTGAAGCTTTCTTT,CASSVVRGTEAFF
TRBV11-2,-,TRBJ2-1,TRBD1,TGTGCCAGCAGCTTAGGTACCCGACAGGGCTATGAGCAGTTCTTC,CASSLGTRQGYEQFF
TRBV5-1,-,TRBJ2-7,-,TGCGCCAGCAGCTCTGGGGGGACTGCGAGCTCCTACGAGCAGTACTTC,CASSSGGTASSYEQYF
TRBV2,-,TRBJ2-3,TRBD1,TGTGCCAGCAGTGAGTCGGACAGGGTAGGAGCAGATACGCAGTATTTT,CASSESDRVGADTQYF
TRBV4-2,-,TRBJ1-1,-,TGTGCCAGCAGCCCTAATATGAACACTGAAGCTTTCTTT,CASSPNMNTEAFF
TRBV19,-,TRBJ2-1,-,TGTGCCAGTAGTACCCGGAATTTGGGGGGACGGTACAATGAGCAGTTCTTC,CASSTRNLGGRYNEQFF
TRBV30,-,TRBJ2-7,-,TGTGCCTGGTCCGAAGGGGATTCCTACGAGCAGTACTTC,CAWSEGDSYEQYF
TRBV7-2,-,TRBJ2-5,TRBD2,TGTGCCAGCAGCACCCCCCGATATGGGAGCGGGGGGGCCGGGGAGACCCAGTACTTC,CASSTPRYGSGGAGETQYF
TRBV4-3,-,TRBJ2-1,-,TGCGCCAGCAGCCAAGATGGGCGGGGTGGGGACAATGAGCAGTTCTTC,CASSQDGRGGDNEQFF
TRBV9,-,TRBJ2-1,TRBD2,TGTGCCAGCAGCGCCTCCGGACTAGCGGTCTACAATGAGCAGTTCTTC,CASSASGLAVYNEQFF
TRBV11-2,-,TRBJ2-5,-,TGTGCCAGCAGCTTCGGCCACAGGCCCCAAGAGACCCAGTACTTC,CASSFGHRPQETQYF
TRBV11-2,-,TRBJ2-1,-,TGTGCCAGCAGCTTAATGATGGTTGAGCAGTTCTTC,CASSLMMVEQFF
TRBV27,-,TRBJ2-1,TRBD1,TGTGCCAGCAGTTCAACCGGGACAGCCCACAATGAGCAGTTCTTC,CASSSTGTAHNEQFF